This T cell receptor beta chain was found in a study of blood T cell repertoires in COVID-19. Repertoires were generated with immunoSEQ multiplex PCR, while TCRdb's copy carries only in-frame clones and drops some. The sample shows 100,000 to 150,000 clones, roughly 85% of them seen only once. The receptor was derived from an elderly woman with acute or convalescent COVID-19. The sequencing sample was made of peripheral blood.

The CDR3 here is CASSLGGTSGYNEQFF. The CDR3 DNA follows: TGCGCCAGCAGCTTGGGTGGGACTAGCGGATACAATGAGCAGTTCTTC. The gene calls are TRBV5-1 and TRBJ2-1; 11 bases are a match to TRBD2. With V trimmed by 0 bases and J by 4 bases, 3 bases remained unmatched. The CDR3 is 16 amino acids. Germline V gives CDR1 SGHRS, CDR2 YFSETQ.